Below are 26 T cell receptor beta chains sequenced from a single sample in a study of PD-1 blockade in classical Hodgkin lymphoma. Using immunoSEQ multiplex PCR, the repertoire was profiled, and TCRdb retains in-frame clones only, with some absent. The sample consists of more than 4,000 clones, around 68% of them appearing once. Time point in this sample: cycle 4 day 1 (C4D1), after five to seven weeks of nivolumab. Every patient was affected by relapse after autologous stem cell transplantation, while exposure to brentuximab vedotin was not uniform. It was by magnetic negative selection that CD8+ T cells were isolated from thawed PBMCs. Sample: CD8+ T cells from blood, taken before the fourth cycle of nivolumab. The receptor source for this set is a human donor with classical Hodgkin lymphoma.

V usage is TRBV18 and J usage is TRBJ2-5; 13 bases match TRBD2. CDR1 KGHSH and CDR2 LQKENI come from the germline V gene. The J segment lost 1 base and the V segment lost 5 bases, leaving 7 bases of the junction unmatched. CDR3 length: 17 amino acids. The CDR3 sequence is CASSVRLAGGVQETQYF. DNA of the CDR3: TGTGCCAGCTCAGTCCGACTAGCGGGGGGCGTCCAAGAGACCCAGTACTTC.

The J gene is TRBJ2-3, the V gene TRBV11-3; D may be TRBD2 (6 bases). Germline V gene lookup returns CDR1 SGHNT and CDR2 YENEEA. The length of the CDR3 is 13 residues. Trimming left V 5 bases short and J 7 bases short, with 13 bases between. This chain's CDR3 is CASSTGGPNTQYF. Written as DNA, the CDR3 is TGTGCCAGCAGCACCGGGGGTCCAAATACGCAGTATTTT. The full variable domain, rest sourced from reference TRBV11-3 and TRBJ2-3, is EAGVVQSPRYKIIEKKQPVAFWCNPISGHNTLYWYLQNLGQGPELLIRYENEEAVDDSQLPKDRFSAERLKGVDSTLKIQPAELGDSAVYLCASSTGGPNTQYFGPGTRLTVL.

This chain joins TRBV9 and TRBJ2-7, with 11 bases fitting TRBD2. V lost 4 bases and J lost 0; bases outside the gene matches: 9. CDR1 and CDR2 from the germline V gene are SGDLS and YYNGEE. The CDR3 loop spans 17 amino acids. CDR3 DNA: TGTGCCAGCAGCTCAACTCCTGGACTAGCGGGCTCCTACGAGCAGTACTTC. This encodes CASSSTPGLAGSYEQYF.

This clone was found a few times. The chain is built from TRBV9 and TRBJ1-1; 11 positions agree with TRBD1. Germline CDR1 is SGDLS and CDR2 is YYNGEE. After removal of 0 bases from V and 4 bases from J, the junction contained 2 bases not matched to a gene. The CDR3 contains 15 residues. The CDR3 is CASSVAGTGGTEAFF. The CDR3 nucleotides are TGTGCCAGCAGCGTAGCTGGGACAGGGGGCACTGAAGCTTTCTTT.

The V gene is TRBV5-1, the J gene TRBJ1-2, with D possibly being TRBD1 (6 bases). Per germline, CDR1 SGHRS and CDR2 YFSETQ. Trimming took 3 bases from V and 4 from J, leaving 10 bases between them. The CDR3 sequence is 13 residues long. The CDR3 region is CASSWDKSYGYTF. The CDR3 bases are TGCGCCAGCAGCTGGGACAAGTCCTATGGCTACACCTTC.

V is TRBV11-2 and J is TRBJ2-1; TRBD1 is a possible D gene (6 bases). V lost 5 bases, J lost 6 bases, and 14 bases lay in between. This CDR3 spans 14 amino acids. Germline values: CDR1 SGHAT, CDR2 FQNNGV. Here the CDR3 DNA reads TGTGCCAGCAGCCCCAGGACAGCCCTCAATGAGCAGTTCTTC. It yields the protein CASSPRTALNEQFF.

The chain uses TRBV19 and TRBJ2-7, with a tentative D call TRBD1 (6 bases). Looked up from germline, CDR1 is LNHDA and CDR2 is SQIVND (reference sequence). CDR3 size: 15 residues. The V end was cut by 3 bases, the J end by 1 base, with 13 bases between. CDR3 DNA: TGTGCCAGTAGTATTCGGACAGCGCCTTCCTACGAGCAGTACTTC. Its protein product is CASSIRTAPSYEQYF.

This chain connects TRBV6-6 to TRBJ2-3, with TRBD2 identical over 9 bases. CDR3 length equals 16 residues. Germline CDR1 reads MNHNY; CDR2 reads SVGAGI (reference sequence). Unmatched junction bases numbered 9, after V lost 6 bases and J lost 2 bases. For the CDR3, the DNA is TGTGCCAGCAGACTCATACTAGCGGGCCCCACAGATACGCAGTATTTT. This codes for CASRLILAGPTDTQYF.

The chain joins TRBV13 to TRBJ2-7, with a weak D call TRBD2 (6 bases). The germline V gene has CDR1 PRHDT and CDR2 FYEKMQ (reference sequence). This CDR3 has 17 residues. Trimming left V 5 bases short and J 2 bases short, with 22 bases between. CDR3 residues: CASSPGLPGLATYEQYF. CDR3 bases: TGTGCCAGCAGCCCAGGATTGCCGGGACTCGCCACCTACGAGCAGTACTTC.

The gene calls are TRBV27 and TRBJ2-1; no definite D call. The CDR3 loop spans 13 amino acids. The V and J ends lost 5 bases and 4 bases respectively, with 9 bases between them. In germline, CDR1 is MNHEY, CDR2 SMNVEV (reference sequence). The CDR3 nucleotides read TGTGCCAGCAGTCCCGGCAGATACAATGAGCAGTTCTTC. Translation: CASSPGRYNEQFF.

This clone was picked up one time. The chain combines TRBV19 with TRBJ2-1; tentative D call: TRBD1 (5 bases). Germline V gene lookup returns CDR1 LNHDA and CDR2 SQIVND (reference sequence). Trimming pared 8 bases from V and 3 bases from J, leaving 14 bases between. This CDR3 is built from 14 residues. CDR3 region: CASCDEDSYNEQFF. The CDR3 DNA is TGTGCCAGTTGTGACGAAGACAGCTACAATGAGCAGTTCTTC. The entire variable domain, with the rest obtained from reference TRBV19 and TRBJ2-1, is as follows: DGGITQSPKYLFRKEGQNVTLSCEQNLNHDAMYWYRQDPGQGLRLIYYSQIVNDFQKGDIAEGYSVSREKKESFPLTVTSAQKNPTAFYLCASCDEDSYNEQFFGPGTRLTVL.

This clone was seen just once. The gene calls are TRBV5-6 and TRBJ2-5, with D tentatively TRBD1 (5 bases). The J call is doubtful: the DNA matches TRBJ2-7 better. The CDR3 spans 12 residues. Germline V gene lookup returns CDR1 SGHDT and CDR2 YYEEEE. The CDR3 DNA reads TGTGCCAGCAGCCTCGACAGCAACGAGCAGTACTTC. Protein sequence: CASSLDSNEQYF.

In this sample, this clone turned up a few times. The chain is built from TRBV6-1 and TRBJ1-4; D not certain. This CDR3 region has 14 residues. V lost 5 bases, J lost 0 bases, and 7 bases lay in between. Germline V gene lookup returns CDR1 MNHNS and CDR2 SASEGT. In DNA, the CDR3 is TGTGCCAGCAGTCTTTACCCAACTAATGAAAAACTGTTTTTT. It specifies CASSLYPTNEKLFF.

This sequence joins TRBV29-1 and TRBJ2-7; 8 bases are shared with TRBD2. The J segment lost 3 bases and the V segment lost 1 base, leaving 5 bases of the junction unmatched. The CDR3 is 14 residues long. Germline V gene data show CDR1 as SQVTM and CDR2 as ANQGSEA. CDR3 bases: TGCAGCGTTGAAGCGGCGGGGGGATTCTACGAGCAGTACTTC. Translation gives CSVEAAGGFYEQYF.

J is TRBJ1-2 and V is TRBV27; TRBD1 is a possible D gene (5 bases). The ends were cut back, 0 bases at V and 4 bases at J, with 6 bases in the middle. Germline V gene data show CDR1 as MNHEY and CDR2 as SMNVEV (reference sequence). The CDR3 is 13 amino acids. The CDR3 reads CASSLSGGYGYTF. DNA of the CDR3: TGTGCCAGCAGTTTATCGGGGGGCTATGGCTACACCTTC.

This clone was picked up a small number of times. The rearrangement links TRBV5-1 to TRBJ2-1; 11 bases align to TRBD2. The V gene's germline CDR1 is SGHRS and CDR2 YFSETQ. This CDR3 is 15 amino acids long. V shed 2 bases and J 5 bases; nucleotides not matched to a gene: 3. The DNA for the CDR3 is TGCGCCAGCAGCTTCCTAGCGGGGGGCGACAATGAGCAGTTCTTC. This translates into CASSFLAGGDNEQFF.

The chain uses TRBV5-4 and TRBJ2-1; D unresolved. Germline assignment: CDR1 SGHNT and CDR2 YYREEE (reference sequence). This CDR3 is built from 12 residues. Between the trimmed V and J ends, which lost 1 base and 7 bases, there was a span of 6 bases. Here the CDR3 reads CASSLFVNEQFF. CDR3 in DNA: TGTGCCAGCAGCTTGTTCGTGAATGAGCAGTTCTTC.

V is TRBV4-2 and J is TRBJ2-5, with 10 bases that match TRBD2. The CDR3 spans 16 residues. The V segment lost 4 bases and the J segment 5 bases; nucleotides outside the gene matches: 10. Germline CDR1 and CDR2: LGHNA and YNFKEQ. CDR3 sequence reads: CASSPTSGGARETQYF. DNA of the CDR3: TGTGCCAGCAGCCCCACAAGCGGGGGGGCAAGGGAGACCCAGTACTTC.

The J gene is TRBJ1-5, the V gene TRBV21-1; no check of the table's D call, TRBD1, against the DNA was made. TRBV21-1 is tagged as a pseudogene. This CDR3 spans 15 amino acids. CDR3 in DNA: TGTGCCAGCAGCAACAGGTCCGATAGCAATCAGCCCCAGCATTTT. Translated, it gives CASSNRSDSNQPQHF.

This clone was detected only once. Here the CDR3 DNA reads TGTGCCAGAAGCAGTAGCGGGACAGACAGTGAAGCTTTCTTT. It specifies CARSSSGTDSEAFF. This chain uses TRBV5-3 with TRBJ1-1, with TRBD1 matching over 7 bases. TRBV5-3 is treated as an ORF (open reading frame) with a function not yet certain. The CDR3 sequence is 14 residues long. Unmatched junction bases numbered 10, after V lost 4 bases and J lost 7 bases.

V and J are TRBV11-3 and TRBJ1-1; 7 nucleotides match TRBD1. The CDR3 has 16 amino acids. Germline V gives CDR1 SGHNT, CDR2 YENEEA. After removal of 4 bases from V and 3 bases from J, the junction contained 11 bases not matched to a gene. The CDR3 region has the DNA TGTGCCAGCAGCTACTCTACAGGGGAACCGGACACTGAAGCTTTCTTT. It specifies CASSYSTGEPDTEAFF.

V gene TRBV9 combines with J gene TRBJ2-1, with D tentatively TRBD2 (7 bases). The CDR3 contains 15 residues. Trimming shortened V by 0 bases and J by 10 bases, and 17 bases separated the two germline ends. Germline V gene lookup returns CDR1 SGDLS and CDR2 YYNGEE. The CDR3 reads CASSVDGGGGREQFF. Here the CDR3 DNA reads TGTGCCAGCAGCGTAGATGGTGGGGGGGGGCGCGAGCAGTTCTTC.

The V gene is TRBV7-9, the J gene TRBJ2-2; D not resolved. Trimming removed 3 bases from V and 3 bases from J, with 11 bases in between. The CDR3 totals 15 residues. The V gene's germline CDR1 is SEHNR and CDR2 FQNEAQ (reference sequence). CDR3 bases: TGTGCCAGCAGCTTGGCGCAGAGGTACACCGGGGAGCTGTTTTTT. This translates into CASSLAQRYTGELFF. The complete variable domain, with remaining parts taken from reference TRBV7-9 and TRBJ2-2, reads DTGVSQNPRHKITKRGQNVTFRCDPISEHNRLYWYRQTLGQGPEFLTYFQNEAQLEKSRLLSDRFSAERPKGSFSTLEIQRTEQGDSAMYLCASSLAQRYTGELFFGEGSRLTVL.

The genes are TRBV7-2 and TRBJ2-5; possibly TRBD2 for D (6 bases). V lost 4 bases, J lost 4 bases, and 19 bases lay in between. The length of the CDR3 is 16 residues. Germline CDR1 SGHTA, CDR2 FQGNSA. The chain's CDR3 is CASSSPYQGGGETQYF. The CDR3 DNA follows: TGTGCCAGCAGCTCTCCCTATCAGGGAGGAGGAGAGACCCAGTACTTC. Complete variable domain (other parts from reference TRBV7-2 and TRBJ2-5): GAGVSQSPSNKVTEKGKDVELRCDPISGHTALYWYRQSLGQGLEFLIYFQGNSAPDKSGLPSDRFSAERTGGSVSTLTIQRTQQEDSAVYLCASSSPYQGGGETQYFGPGTRLLVL.

This clone was picked up a small number of times. The rearrangement uses TRBV27 and TRBJ2-7; D remains unclear. V shed 2 bases and J shed 4 bases, with 9 bases lying between them. CDR3 size: 13 residues. Germline CDR1 is MNHEY and CDR2 is SMNVEV (reference sequence). CDR3 region: CASSLGPWYEQYF. In DNA form, the CDR3 reads TGTGCCAGCAGTTTAGGCCCCTGGTACGAGCAGTACTTC.

This clone was detected only once. The chain couples TRBV5-1 to TRBJ2-7; no firm D call. Germline lookup yields CDR1 SGHRS and CDR2 YFSETQ. V was clipped by 5 bases and J by 1 base, with 13 bases between them. The CDR3 totals 14 residues. CDR3 bases: TGCGCCAGCAGGGCATGGGGTTCGTCCTACGAGCAGTACTTC. It codes for CASRAWGSSYEQYF.